This T cell receptor beta chain was sequenced in a study of cytomegalovirus exposure and HLA in healthy donors. CDR1 is SGHNT and CDR2 is YYREEE in the germline V gene (reference sequence). This CDR3 comprises 15 residues. The V end lost 2 bases, the J end lost 2 bases, and 12 bases lay between the germline ends. PCR employed 60 Vbeta and 13 Jbeta primers. TCRdb keeps only in-frame clones here, not all; method: immunoSEQ multiplex PCR. The sample gives about 170,000 clones, around 80% of which show up once; around 2.3% is in the top ten. Points from the study as a whole: Apart from CMV serostatus, no immune exposure information was available. Rare TCR sequences predominated, though certain public TCRs were found in many donors.

Turning to this clone: Its antigen is currently unknown.

The clonotype comes from a male donor in good health and CMV-seronegative. Input material: PBMCs. The rearrangement uses TRBV5-4 and TRBJ2-3, with D maybe TRBD2 (7 bases). The CDR3 DNA reads TGTGCCAGCAGCTTCCGGGGGGCCTTCACAGATACGCAGTATTTT. Translated, it gives CASSFRGAFTDTQYF.